The 21 T cell receptor beta chains presented below share a single source sample, sequenced in a study of identical twins. One entry per CDR3 protein results from TCRdb running MiXCR on the 5' RACE reads. The sample lists 1.5 million to 2 million distinct CDR3 sequences, about 30% occurring once. The sample consisted of cord blood. The receptors come from a newborn girl in good health.

This clonotype appeared a single time. Since a much larger clone is just one base distant, this may be a read error. The CDR3 is CASSLGGTINQETQFF. The CDR3 nucleotides are TGTGCCAGCAGCTTAGGGGGGACTATAAACCAAGAGACCCAGTTCTTC. The chain carries TRBV7-2 and TRBJ2-5; the match to TRBD2 covers 7 bases. TRBJ2-1 matches the DNA end more closely, so the J call is doubtful. Germline loops: CDR1 SGHTA, CDR2 FQGNSA. The CDR3 is 16 amino acids.

Only a few counts were recorded for this clonotype. J is TRBJ2-3 and V is TRBV27, with D uncertain. The germline gives CDR1 MNHEY, CDR2 SMNVEV (reference sequence). The V and J ends lost 6 bases and 0 bases respectively, with 16 bases between them. This CDR3 region has 16 residues. CDR3: CASSLTGGRSTDTQYF. The DNA of the CDR3 is TGTGCCAGCAGCTTAACTGGCGGAAGGAGCACAGATACGCAGTATTTT.

This clonotype was observed a handful of times. The rearrangement joins TRBV29-1 to TRBJ1-1, with D hard to call. V lost 5 bases to trimming and J lost 3 bases, with 10 bases between them. Germline V gives CDR1 SQVTM, CDR2 ANQGSEA. The CDR3 runs 12 residues. The CDR3 reads CSVQILHTEAFF. The CDR3 DNA sequence: TGCAGCGTTCAAATATTGCACACTGAAGCTTTCTTT.

This chain joins TRBV5-1 and TRBJ2-1, with D possibly TRBD1 on 6 matching bases. V shed 2 bases and J shed 2 bases, with 11 bases lying between them. This CDR3 is 15 amino acids long. The germline V gene has CDR1 SGHRS and CDR2 YFSETQ. The chain's CDR3 is CASSLETGPYNEQFF. The CDR3, as DNA: TGCGCCAGCAGCTTAGAGACAGGCCCCTACAATGAGCAGTTCTTC.

In its sample, this clonotype was seen a few times. The rearrangement uses TRBV7-9 and TRBJ2-1; no reliable D call. Germline V gene lookup returns CDR1 SEHNR and CDR2 FQNEAQ (reference sequence). V lost 4 bases to trimming and J lost 11 bases, with 6 bases between them. The CDR3 is 10 amino acids. CDR3 in DNA: TGTGCCAGCAGCTCAGATAAGCAGTTCTTC. This sequence encodes CASSSDKQFF.

The V call is TRBV20-1, the J call TRBJ2-5; TRBD2 aligns across 8 bases. Trimming took 3 bases from V and 5 from J; bases not matched to a gene: 8. The germline V gene has CDR1 DFQATT and CDR2 SNEGSKA (reference sequence). This CDR3 has 14 amino acids. CDR3 sequence (DNA): TGCAGTGCTAGCATCGTAGCGGGATGGGAGACCCAGTACTTC. It yields the protein CSASIVAGWETQYF.

This chain joins TRBV20-1 and TRBJ1-2; a weak D match, TRBD1 (5 bases). The CDR3 loop spans 14 amino acids. Germline CDR1 DFQATT, CDR2 SNEGSKA (reference sequence). Trimming removed 6 bases at V and 8 bases at J, with 22 bases between. CDR3 amino acids: CSAPGGEGVSGYTF. CDR3 coding DNA: TGCAGTGCCCCGGGGGGAGAGGGAGTAAGCGGCTACACCTTC.

The chain employs TRBV21-1 and TRBJ2-1; TRBD2 is the table's D call and was not checked against the DNA. TRBV21-1 is shown as a pseudogene. This CDR3 contains 17 residues. CDR3 region: CASSSSGRWQIYNEQFF. CDR3 DNA: TGTGCCAGCAGCAGTAGCGGGAGGTGGCAAATTTACAATGAGCAGTTCTTC.

This clonotype was observed many times. V gene TRBV14 combines with J gene TRBJ2-7; 8 bases match TRBD1. The CDR3 loop spans 15 amino acids. V gave up 1 base and J gave up 2 bases; unmatched junction bases: 4. Germline V gene lookup returns CDR1 SGHDN and CDR2 FVKESK. Written as DNA, the CDR3 is TGTGCCAGCAGCCAAGCAGGGGGCCCTACCTACGAGCAGTACTTC. This codes for CASSQAGGPTYEQYF. The variable domain in full, with the rest retrieved from reference TRBV14 and TRBJ2-7, is EAGVTQFPSHSVIEKGQTVTLRCDPISGHDNLYWYRRVMGKEIKFLLHFVKESKQDESGMPNNRFLAERTGGTYSTLKVQPAELEDSGVYFCASSQAGGPTYEQYFGPGTRLTVT.

This clonotype has more than one count but fewer than ten. This chain links TRBV6-6 with TRBJ1-2; TRBD1 aligns across 9 bases. Germline V gene sequence: CDR1 MNHNY, CDR2 SVGAGI (reference sequence). This CDR3 is built from 13 residues. The V gene end was trimmed by 5 bases and the J gene end by 6 bases; junction bases not matched to a gene: 4. The CDR3 reads CASSRDRENGYTF. CDR3 coding DNA: TGTGCCAGCAGTAGGGACAGGGAAAATGGCTACACCTTC.

This clonotype occurred a few times. This chain connects TRBV19 to TRBJ2-7; D uncertain. The V and J ends lost 3 bases and 3 bases respectively, with 12 bases between them. The germline gives CDR1 LNHDA, CDR2 SQIVND (reference sequence). The CDR3 is 14 amino acids. The CDR3 DNA is TGTGCCAGTAGTATCGCGGACGGATACTACGAGCAGTACTTC. Translation gives CASSIADGYYEQYF.

In regard to this clonotype: Relative to the germline gene, one junction end is altered; a read error may explain this. The chain has TRBV20-1 and TRBJ1-1; a possible D gene is TRBD1 (6 bases). This CDR3 is 15 amino acids long. CDR1 and CDR2 from the germline V gene are DFQATT and SNEGSKA (reference sequence). CDR3 in amino acids: CSARGRQVMNTEAFF. The DNA for the CDR3 is TGCAGTGCCAGAGGGAGACAGGTTATGAACACTGAAGCTTTCTTT.

This sequence joins TRBV20-1 and TRBJ2-1; D gene unclear. Trimming cost V 4 bases and J 9 bases, with 13 bases left between them. The CDR3 length is 12 residues. Germline loops: CDR1 DFQATT, CDR2 SNEGSKA (reference sequence). DNA of the CDR3: TGCAGTGCTATCTTTTCGGTCGGTGAGCAGTTCTTC. Its protein is CSAIFSVGEQFF.

A few counts support this clonotype. The chain joins TRBV4-2 to TRBJ2-5; 10 bases agree with TRBD2. The V segment lost 2 bases and the J segment 2 bases; nucleotides outside the gene matches: 8. There are 17 residues in the CDR3. From germline, CDR1 is LGHNA and CDR2 YNFKEQ. The CDR3: CASSQQLIAGGQETQYF. In DNA, the CDR3 is TGTGCCAGCAGCCAACAACTGATAGCGGGGGGACAAGAGACCCAGTACTTC.

This clonotype was seen many times. The chain employs TRBV3-1 and TRBJ2-2; D remains unclear. This CDR3 has 13 amino acids. The germline gives CDR1 LGHDT, CDR2 YNNKEL (reference sequence). Between the trimmed V and J ends, which lost 1 base and 5 bases, there was a span of 5 bases. CDR3 DNA sequence: TGTGCCAGCAGCCAAGTTGTAACCGGGGAGCTGTTTTTT. Translation gives CASSQVVTGELFF. The complete variable domain, with remaining parts taken from reference TRBV3-1 and TRBJ2-2, reads DTAVSQTPKYLVTQMGNDKSIKCEQNLGHDTMYWYKQDSKKFLKIMFSYNNKELIINETVPNRFSPKSPDKAHLNLHINSLELGDSAVYFCASSQVVTGELFFGEGSRLTVL.

This clonotype occurred a few times. The chain employs TRBV15 and TRBJ1-2, with 7 bases identical to TRBD1. Trimming took 3 bases from V and 0 from J; bases not matched to a gene: 10. The CDR3 runs to 17 residues. The germline CDR1 and CDR2 sequences are LNHNV and YYDKDF (reference sequence). The CDR3 is CATSSPRGTVPNYGYTF. In DNA, the CDR3 is TGTGCCACCAGCAGCCCCAGAGGGACAGTACCTAACTATGGCTACACCTTC.

This clonotype was seen more than once but under ten times. This chain connects TRBV4-2 to TRBJ2-3; D is ambiguous. The germline V gene encodes CDR1 LGHNA and CDR2 YNFKEQ. This CDR3 region has 18 residues. The V end lost 2 bases, the J end lost 0 bases, and 18 bases lay between the germline ends. The CDR3 protein is CASSQRAQERASTDTQYF. In DNA form, the CDR3 reads TGTGCCAGCAGCCAAAGGGCCCAGGAGCGAGCTAGCACAGATACGCAGTATTTT.

V gene TRBV27 combines with J gene TRBJ1-2, with D possibly being TRBD1 (5 bases). The ends were cut back, 3 bases at V and 8 bases at J, with 13 bases in the middle. The germline V gene encodes CDR1 MNHEY and CDR2 SMNVEV (reference sequence). The CDR3 has 13 amino acids. The chain's CDR3 is CASSFLGGGGYTF. Written as DNA, the CDR3 is TGTGCCAGCAGTTTCCTCGGCGGGGGAGGCTACACCTTC.

Details on this clonotype: One junction end disagrees with the germline gene, perhaps due to a read error. The chain has TRBV20-1 and TRBJ2-3, with TRBD2 matching over 11 bases. Germline V gene lookup returns CDR1 DFQATT and CDR2 SNEGSKA (reference sequence). The CDR3 is 16 amino acids. CDR3 protein: CSARVRASGGTDTQYF. CDR3 DNA sequence: TGCAGTGCCAGAGTTAGGGCTAGCGGGGGGACAGATACGCAGTATTTT.

This rearrangement joins TRBV12-3 or TRBV12-4 to TRBJ2-6; perhaps TRBD1 as D (5 bases). Trimming took off 4 bases at V and 0 bases at J, with 13 bases between the two ends. This CDR3 region has 17 residues. The CDR3: CASSWAGPRSGANVLTF. CDR3 coding DNA: TGTGCCAGCAGTTGGGCAGGGCCCCGCTCTGGGGCCAACGTCCTGACTTTC.

This clonotype came up a few times. The chain joins TRBV28 to TRBJ2-5; 7 bases are a match to TRBD2. This CDR3 is built from 15 residues. Germline V gene data show CDR1 as MDHEN and CDR2 as SYDVKM. V shed 3 bases and J 1 base; nucleotides not matched to a gene: 5. CDR3 loop: CASSFGGMGQETQYF. Here the CDR3 DNA reads TGTGCCAGCAGTTTCGGGGGGATGGGCCAAGAGACCCAGTACTTC.